The following is a T cell receptor (beta chain) sequence with its context. What it binds is unknown. In the same sample, other DNA sequences code for this CDR3. The data belong to a study of shared clonotypes between healthy human individuals. Study-level findings and limits: Represented genetic and exposure-history diversity was restricted by having few donors. Tissues were not sampled, only blood, and their repertoires likely differ.

The study drew all its donors from Caucasian adults living in Nashville, Tennessee. As originally analysed: Owing to the provision of junction-only sequences devoid of quality scores by immunoSEQ, filtering differed. Sequencing was performed with immunoSEQ multiplex PCR; in TCRdb, only in-frame clones are kept and a portion is missing. The V and J calls and clone size were taken over from that table, and D and trimming were inferred from the DNA. In the table there are fewer than 700,000 clones, roughly 79% of which are singletons. This CDR3 is built from 11 residues. V gave up 7 bases and J gave up 4 bases, with 8 bases separating them. Germline lookup yields CDR1 SNHLY and CDR2 FYNNEI.

The chain combines TRBV2 with TRBJ2-7, with D uncertain. Sequenced sample: PBMCs. The clonotype originates from a woman in her forties in good health. Some clones in this sample may be carry-over from other donors' samples. The CDR3 protein is CASTRAYEQYF. CDR3 nucleotides: TGTGCCAGCACACGGGCTTACGAGCAGTACTTC.